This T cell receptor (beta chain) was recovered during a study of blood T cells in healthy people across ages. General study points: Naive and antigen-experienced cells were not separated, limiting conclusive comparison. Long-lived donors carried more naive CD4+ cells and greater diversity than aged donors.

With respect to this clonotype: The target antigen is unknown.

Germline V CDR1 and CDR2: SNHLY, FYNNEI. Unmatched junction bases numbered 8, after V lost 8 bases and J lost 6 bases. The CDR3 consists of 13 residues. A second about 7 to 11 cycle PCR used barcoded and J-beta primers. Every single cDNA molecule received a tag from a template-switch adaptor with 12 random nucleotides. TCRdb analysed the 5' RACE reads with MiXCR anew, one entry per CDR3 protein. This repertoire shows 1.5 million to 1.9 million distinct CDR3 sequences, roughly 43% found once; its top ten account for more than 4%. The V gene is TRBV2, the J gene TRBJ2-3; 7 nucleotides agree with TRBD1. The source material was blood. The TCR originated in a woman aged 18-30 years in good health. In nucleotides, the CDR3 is TGTGCCAGCGTAAGGGACAGTGTGGATACGCAGTATTTT. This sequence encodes CASVRDSVDTQYF.